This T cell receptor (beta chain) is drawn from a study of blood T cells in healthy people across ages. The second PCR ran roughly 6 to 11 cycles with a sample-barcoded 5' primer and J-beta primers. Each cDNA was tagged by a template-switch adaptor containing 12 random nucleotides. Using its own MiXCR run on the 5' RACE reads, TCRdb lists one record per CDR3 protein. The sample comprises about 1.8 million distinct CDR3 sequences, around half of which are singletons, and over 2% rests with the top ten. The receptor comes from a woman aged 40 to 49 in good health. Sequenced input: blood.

Here the CDR3 DNA reads TGCAGTGCTAGAGGAGGAGGGCGGACTAGCGGGCGCACAGATACGCAGTATTTT. Amino acids: CSARGGGRTSGRTDTQYF. The chain recombines TRBV20-1 with TRBJ2-3; 11 nucleotides match TRBD2. CDR1 is DFQATT and CDR2 is SNEGSKA in the germline V gene (reference sequence). The CDR3 runs 18 residues. With 1 base clipped from V and 1 base from J, the junction kept 10 bases outside the gene matches.